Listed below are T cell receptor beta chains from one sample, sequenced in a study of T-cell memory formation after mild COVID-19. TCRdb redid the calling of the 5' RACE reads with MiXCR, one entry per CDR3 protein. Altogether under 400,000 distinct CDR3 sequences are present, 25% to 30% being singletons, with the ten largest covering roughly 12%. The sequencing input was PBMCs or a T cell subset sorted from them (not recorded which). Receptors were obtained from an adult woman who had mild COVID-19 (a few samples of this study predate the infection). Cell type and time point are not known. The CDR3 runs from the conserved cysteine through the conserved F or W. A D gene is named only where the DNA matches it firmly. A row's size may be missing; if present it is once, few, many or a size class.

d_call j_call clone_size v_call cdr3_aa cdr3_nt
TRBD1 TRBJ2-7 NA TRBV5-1 CASSLRYGDSRYEQYF TGCGCCAGCAGCTTGAGATACGGGGACAGCCGATACGAGCAGTACTTC
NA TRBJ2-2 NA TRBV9 CASSVTSGGSSGELFF TGTGCCAGCAGCGTTACTTCAGGGGGGTCAAGCGGGGAGCTGTTTTTT
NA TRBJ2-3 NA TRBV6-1 CASTGGDRDTQYF TGTGCCAGCACTGGAGGGGATCGGGATACGCAGTATTTT
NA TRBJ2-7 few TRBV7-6 CASSLGDGGAYEQYF TGTGCCAGCAGCTTAGGGGACGGGGGAGCCTACGAGCAGTACTTC
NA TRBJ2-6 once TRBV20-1 CSAAVAGANVLTF TGCAGTGCCGCAGTCGCTGGGGCCAACGTCCTGACTTTC
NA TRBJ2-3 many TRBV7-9 CASSGQSYTDTQYF TGTGCCAGCAGCGGACAGTCTTACACAGATACGCAGTATTTT
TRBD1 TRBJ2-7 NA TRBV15 CATSRGDRDEQYF TGTGCCACCAGCAGAGGAGACAGGGACGAGCAGTACTTC
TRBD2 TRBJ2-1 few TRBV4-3 CASSQDVGGNSYTNSYNEQFF TGCGCCAGCAGCCAAGATGTGGGGGGGAACAGTTATACCAACTCCTACAATGAGCAGTTCTTC
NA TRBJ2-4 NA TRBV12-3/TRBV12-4 CASSSPLTGKNIQYF TGTGCCAGCAGTTCGCCTCTGACAGGCAAAAACATTCAGTACTTC
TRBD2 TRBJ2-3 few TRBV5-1 CASSSSGTSVQDTQYF TGCGCCAGCAGCTCTAGTGGGACTAGCGTGCAAGATACGCAGTATTTT
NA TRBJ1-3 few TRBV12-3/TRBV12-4 CASSLSWGVGNTIYF TGTGCCAGCAGTCTTAGCTGGGGGGTCGGAAACACCATATATTTT
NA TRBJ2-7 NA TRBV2 CASRTSGADNSYEQYF TGTGCCAGCAGAACATCCGGGGCGGACAACTCCTACGAGCAGTACTTC
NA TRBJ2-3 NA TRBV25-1 CASTGQPPTDTQYF TGTGCCAGCACAGGACAGCCACCCACAGATACGCAGTATTTT
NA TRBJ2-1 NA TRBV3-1 CASSQTENEQFF TGTGCCAGCAGCCAAACTGAGAATGAGCAGTTCTTC
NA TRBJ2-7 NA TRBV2 CASSEALTTYEQYF TGTGCCAGCAGTGAAGCGCTGACAACCTACGAGCAGTACTTC
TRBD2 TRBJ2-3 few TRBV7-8 CASSHSTSGYTDTQYF TGTGCCAGCAGCCATTCGACTAGCGGATACACAGATACGCAGTATTTT
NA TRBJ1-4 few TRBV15 CATSRDLAATNEKLFF TGTGCCACCAGCAGAGATCTTGCTGCAACTAATGAAAAACTGTTTTTT
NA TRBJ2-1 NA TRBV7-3 CASSLNPDLANEQFF TGTGCCAGCAGCTTAAACCCGGACCTAGCCAATGAGCAGTTCTTC
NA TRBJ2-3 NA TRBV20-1 CSAPRGSRTDTQYF TGCAGTGCCCCGAGGGGGTCCCGCACAGATACGCAGTATTTT
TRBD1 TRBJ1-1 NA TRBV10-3 CAIRRTGIEEAFF TGTGCCATCAGGAGGACAGGGATCGAGGAAGCTTTCTTT
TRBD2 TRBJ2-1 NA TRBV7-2 CASSPETSGPPYNEQFF TGTGCCAGCAGCCCAGAAACTAGCGGCCCACCGTACAATGAGCAGTTCTTC
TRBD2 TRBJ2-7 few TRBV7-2 CASSQQGGSGRVAKWYEQYF TGTGCCAGCAGCCAGCAGGGTGGTAGCGGGAGAGTGGCCAAGTGGTACGAGCAGTACTTC
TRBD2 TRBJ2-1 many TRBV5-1 CASSLALAGGSYNEQFF TGCGCCAGCAGCTTGGCCCTAGCGGGGGGCTCCTACAATGAGCAGTTCTTC
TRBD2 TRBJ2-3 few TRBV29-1 CSVEGLAGGPADTQYF TGCAGCGTCGAAGGACTAGCGGGGGGGCCGGCAGATACGCAGTATTTT
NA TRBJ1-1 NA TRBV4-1 CASSRVGGNTEAFF TGCGCCAGCAGCCGCGTGGGAGGGAACACTGAAGCTTTCTTT
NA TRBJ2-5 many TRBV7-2 CASSLGPSGTQYF TGTGCCAGCAGCTTAGGACCCTCGGGGACCCAGTACTTC
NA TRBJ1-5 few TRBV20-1 CSASTGLEQPQHF TGCAGTGCTAGTACAGGGCTAGAGCAGCCCCAGCATTTT
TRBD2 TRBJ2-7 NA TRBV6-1 CASSERASGIGEQYF TGTGCCAGCAGTGAACGGGCTAGCGGGATCGGCGAGCAGTACTTC
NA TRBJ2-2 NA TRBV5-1 CASSLGANTGELFF TGCGCCAGCAGTCTGGGGGCAAACACCGGGGAGCTGTTTTTT
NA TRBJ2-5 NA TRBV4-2 CASSLNWAPQETQYF TGTGCCAGCAGCCTGAATTGGGCACCCCAAGAGACCCAGTACTTC
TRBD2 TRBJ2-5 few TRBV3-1 CASSQGAGSQETQYF TGTGCCAGCAGCCAAGGAGCGGGGTCCCAAGAGACCCAGTACTTC
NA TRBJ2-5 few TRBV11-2 CASSFEIEETQYF TGTGCCAGCAGCTTTGAGATCGAAGAGACCCAGTACTTC
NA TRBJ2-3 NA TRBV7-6 CASSLRPDTDTQYF TGTGCCAGCAGCCTCCGACCGGACACAGATACGCAGTATTTT
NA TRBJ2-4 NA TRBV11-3 CASSLGLDGNIQYF TGTGCCAGCAGCTTAGGTCTGGACGGAAACATTCAGTACTTC
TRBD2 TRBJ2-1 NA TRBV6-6 CASSYGGGPNEQFF TGTGCCAGCAGTTACGGGGGAGGGCCGAATGAGCAGTTCTTC
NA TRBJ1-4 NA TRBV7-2 CASSKWESEKLFF TGTGCCAGCAGCAAGTGGGAGTCTGAAAAACTGTTTTTT
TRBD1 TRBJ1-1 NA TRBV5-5 CASSYLTGTGLVTEAFF TGTGCCAGCAGCTACCTCACTGGGACAGGGCTGGTAACTGAAGCTTTCTTT
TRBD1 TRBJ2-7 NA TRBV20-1 CSAPGTGAPRPSYEQYF TGCAGTGCGCCGGGGACAGGGGCCCCCCGCCCCTCCTACGAGCAGTACTTC
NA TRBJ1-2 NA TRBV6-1 CASSGYSYYGYTF TGTGCCAGCAGTGGTTACAGCTACTATGGCTACACCTTC
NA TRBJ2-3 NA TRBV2 CASLREISTDTQYF TGTGCCAGCCTCCGGGAGATCTCCACAGATACGCAGTATTTT
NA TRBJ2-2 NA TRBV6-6 CASSSTTGNTGELFF TGTGCCAGCAGTTCCACTACAGGGAACACCGGGGAGCTGTTTTTT
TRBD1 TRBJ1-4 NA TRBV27 CASSRTGGREKLFF TGTGCCAGCAGTCGTACAGGGGGCCGTGAAAAACTGTTTTTT
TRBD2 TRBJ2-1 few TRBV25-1 CASSEYPVAGGAYNEQFF TGTGCCAGCAGTGAATATCCGGTAGCGGGAGGGGCCTACAATGAGCAGTTCTTC
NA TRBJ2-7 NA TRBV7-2 CASSSDRSTTYEQYF TGTGCCAGCAGCTCCGATAGAAGCACTACCTACGAGCAGTACTTC
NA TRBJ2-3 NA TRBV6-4 CASSQEGGETDTQYF TGTGCCAGCAGTCAGGAGGGGGGAGAAACAGATACGCAGTATTTT
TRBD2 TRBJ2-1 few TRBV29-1 CSVEPSGNNEQFF TGCAGCGTTGAACCTAGCGGGAACAATGAGCAGTTCTTC
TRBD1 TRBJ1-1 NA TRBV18 CASSPSTGQGAHTEAFF TGTGCCAGCTCACCAAGTACTGGACAGGGGGCCCACACTGAAGCTTTCTTT
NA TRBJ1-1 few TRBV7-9 CASSSPSPGDTEAFF TGTGCCAGCAGCTCCCCATCCCCAGGGGACACTGAAGCTTTCTTT
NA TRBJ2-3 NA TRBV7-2 CASSSGWWGGDPSTDTQYF TGTGCCAGCAGCTCAGGGTGGTGGGGCGGGGATCCGAGCACAGATACGCAGTATTTT
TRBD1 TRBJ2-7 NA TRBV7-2 CASSLDRGSEQYF TGTGCCAGCAGCCTCGACAGGGGAAGCGAGCAGTACTTC
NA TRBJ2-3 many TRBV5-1 CASSLTSTDTQYF TGTGCCAGCAGCTTAACTAGCACAGATACGCAGTATTTT
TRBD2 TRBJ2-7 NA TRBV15 CATSTRPGLAAYYEQYF TGTGCCACCAGCACCCGCCCTGGACTAGCGGCCTACTACGAGCAGTACTTC
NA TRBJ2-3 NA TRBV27 CASSPRQGRQYF TGTGCCAGCAGTCCCCGCCAGGGTAGGCAGTATTTT